This T cell receptor beta chain was sequenced in a study of blood T cell repertoires in COVID-19. Study-wide context: Samples taken during acute and convalescent COVID-19 were collected in the United States, Italy and Spain.

The germline V and J ends were trimmed by 3 bases and 5 bases, with 4 bases remaining between them. There are 11 residues in the CDR3. Method: immunoSEQ multiplex PCR; TCRdb's copy keeps in-frame clones and lacks some. Among 97,000 or so clones listed, 90% were seen once. This receptor was identified in a man aged 55-75 years with acute or convalescent COVID-19. The sequencing sample was made of peripheral blood. The V and J genes are TRBV12-3 or TRBV12-4 and TRBJ1-2; D not resolved. CDR3 in amino acids: CASSFGYGYTF. CDR3 DNA: TGTGCCAGCAGTTTCGGGTATGGCTACACCTTC.